A selection of T cell receptor beta chains follows, all from one sample in a study of T cells after yellow fever vaccination. A single record per CDR3 protein comes from TCRdb applying MiXCR to the 5' RACE reads. This table has roughly 500,000 distinct CDR3 sequences, around 21% appearing once. Material: PBMCs, obtained 15 days after the yellow fever booster vaccination. These receptors were collected from a man under 40 who received the YFV17D yellow fever vaccine. Both conserved end residues are part of each CDR3. Fields, in order: V gene, J gene, D gene, clone size, CDR3 length, CDR3 DNA, CDR3 protein. D genes are given only for firm matches. The size entry is marked missing in some rows and otherwise reads once, few, many or a size class.

TRBV27	TRBJ1-2	NA	many	15	TGTGCCAGCAGTCACCGCCAGGGGTATTCGGGAGGCTACACCTTC	CASSHRQGYSGGYTF
TRBV7-2	TRBJ2-7	TRBD2	once	15	TGTGCCAGCAGCTCAAGAGCTAGCGGGGGGTACGAGCAGTACTTC	CASSSRASGGYEQYF
TRBV20-1	TRBJ2-1	TRBD2	few	17	TGCAGTGCTAGAGCCGCCGGGACTAGCGGCTCCTACAATGAGCAGTTCTTC	CSARAAGTSGSYNEQFF
TRBV5-5	TRBJ2-7	TRBD2	few	16	TGTGCCAGCAGGAAAAGTCGTCGGGAGGGCGTCTACGAGCAGTACTTC	CASRKSRREGVYEQYF
TRBV20-1	TRBJ2-3	TRBD2	NA	14	TGCAGTGCTAGAGCTAGCGGGGGGTCAGATACGCAGTATTTT	CSARASGGSDTQYF
TRBV7-9	TRBJ2-1	TRBD2	NA	15	TGTGCCAGCAGCTTAGATGGCGGGAGGGCCGGTGAGCAGTTCTTC	CASSLDGGRAGEQFF
TRBV7-9	TRBJ1-2	NA	once	13	TGTGCCAGCAGCTTAGCGAGTAAATATGGCTACACCTTC	CASSLASKYGYTF
TRBV6-1	TRBJ2-3	NA	few	15	TGTGCCAGCGGGTTTGCTGCCCTTGGCACAGATACGCAGTATTTT	CASGFAALGTDTQYF
TRBV20-1	TRBJ2-1	NA	few	13	TGCAGTGCTAGAGGCCTAGCTGGCAATGAGCAGTTCTTC	CSARGLAGNEQFF
TRBV7-2	TRBJ2-3	TRBD2	few	17	TGTGCCAGCAGCTTAAACGGGGCGGGAGGGGGGACAGATACGCAGTATTTT	CASSLNGAGGGTDTQYF
TRBV7-2	TRBJ2-7	NA	NA	13	TGTGCCAGCCTCCGGGACACCCGCTACGAGCAGTACTTC	CASLRDTRYEQYF